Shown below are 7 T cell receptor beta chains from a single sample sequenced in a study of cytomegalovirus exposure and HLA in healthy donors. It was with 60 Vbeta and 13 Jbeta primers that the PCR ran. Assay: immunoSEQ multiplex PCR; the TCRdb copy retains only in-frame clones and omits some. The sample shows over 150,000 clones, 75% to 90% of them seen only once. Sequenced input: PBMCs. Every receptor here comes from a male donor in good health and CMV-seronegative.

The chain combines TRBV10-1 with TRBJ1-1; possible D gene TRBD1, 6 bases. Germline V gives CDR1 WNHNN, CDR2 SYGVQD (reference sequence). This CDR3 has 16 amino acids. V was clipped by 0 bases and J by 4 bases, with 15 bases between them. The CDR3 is CASSESLRAGVTEAFF. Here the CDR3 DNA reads TGCGCCAGCAGTGAGTCTCTTAGGGCAGGGGTCACTGAAGCTTTCTTT.

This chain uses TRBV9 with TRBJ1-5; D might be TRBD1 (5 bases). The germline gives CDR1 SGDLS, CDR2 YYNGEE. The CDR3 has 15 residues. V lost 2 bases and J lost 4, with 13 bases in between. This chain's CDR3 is CASSVSSTENQPQHF. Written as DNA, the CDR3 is TGTGCCAGCAGCGTGTCGTCGACAGAGAATCAGCCCCAGCATTTT.

CDR3 sequence: CASSLPGGAEGYTF. CDR3 nucleotides: TGTGCCAGCAGTTTGCCGGGGGGCGCTGAAGGCTACACCTTC. The gene calls are TRBV28 and TRBJ1-2; D perhaps matches TRBD1 (6 bases). The CDR3 covers 14 residues. CDR1 MDHEN and CDR2 SYDVKM come from the germline V gene. V lost 3 bases to trimming and J lost 8 bases, with 16 bases between them.

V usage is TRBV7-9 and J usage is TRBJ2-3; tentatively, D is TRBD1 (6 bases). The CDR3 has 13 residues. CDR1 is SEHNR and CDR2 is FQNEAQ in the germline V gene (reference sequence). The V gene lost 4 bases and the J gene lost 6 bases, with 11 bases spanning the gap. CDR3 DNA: TGTGCCAGCAGCTCGGAGAGGGGGGATACGCAGTATTTT. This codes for CASSSERGDTQYF.

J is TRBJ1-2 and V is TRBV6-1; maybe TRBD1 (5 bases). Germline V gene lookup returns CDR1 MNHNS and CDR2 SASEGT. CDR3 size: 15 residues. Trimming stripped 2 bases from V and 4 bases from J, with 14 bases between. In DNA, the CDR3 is TGTGCCAGCAGTGAACGCGGGGGGATTTCCTATGGCTACACCTTC. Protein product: CASSERGGISYGYTF.

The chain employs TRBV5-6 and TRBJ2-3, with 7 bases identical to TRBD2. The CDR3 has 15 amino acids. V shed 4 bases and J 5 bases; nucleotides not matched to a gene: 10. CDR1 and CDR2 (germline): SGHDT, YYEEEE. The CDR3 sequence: CASSPGLDEKDTQYF. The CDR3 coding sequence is TGTGCCAGCAGCCCCGGACTAGACGAAAAAGATACGCAGTATTTT.

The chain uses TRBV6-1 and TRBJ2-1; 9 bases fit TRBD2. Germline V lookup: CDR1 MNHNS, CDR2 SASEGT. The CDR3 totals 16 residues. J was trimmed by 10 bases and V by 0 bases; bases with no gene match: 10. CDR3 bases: TGTGCCAGCAGTGAAGCGGGACTAGCACTACAATGGGAGCAGTTCTTC. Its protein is CASSEAGLALQWEQFF.